A single sample gave rise to the 10 T cell receptor beta chains below, sequenced in a study of a mutant IDH1 vaccine in newly diagnosed glioma. The assay was immunoSEQ multiplex PCR, and TCRdb's table has in-frame clones only and misses some. The sample holds some 56,000 clones; more than 90% are singletons and the top ten take over 2.5%. Time point of the sample: baseline, week 1 (first vaccination visit). Treatment described: pre-vaccination baseline after standard-of-care therapy. Sequenced here: PBMCs, sampled from a glioma patient treated with radiotherapy, temozolomide or both. These receptors were collected from a man over 45 with glioma.

The chain carries TRBV6-5 and TRBJ2-1; 11 nucleotides align to TRBD2. Per the germline V gene, CDR1 is MNHEY and CDR2 is SVGAGI. The CDR3 runs 15 residues. V shed 3 bases, J shed 3 bases, and the junction held 1 base outside the gene matches. The CDR3 spells CASSYGLAGYNEQFF. CDR3 in DNA: TGTGCCAGCAGTTATGGACTAGCGGGCTACAATGAGCAGTTCTTC.

The chain recombines TRBV18 with TRBJ2-7; D is possibly TRBD2 (6 bases). The CDR3 sequence is 16 residues long. Looked up from germline, CDR1 is KGHSH and CDR2 is LQKENI. Trimming took 0 bases from V and 2 from J, leaving 14 bases between them. The chain's CDR3 is CASSPPAGLLTYEQYF. The CDR3 nucleotides read TGTGCCAGCTCACCACCTGCGGGACTCTTAACCTACGAGCAGTACTTC. Supplemented by reference TRBV18 and TRBJ2-7, the full variable domain reads NAGVMQNPRHLVRRRGQEARLRCSPMKGHSHVYWYRQLPEEGLKFMVYLQKENIIDESGMPKERFSAEFPKEGPSILRIQQVVRGDSAAYFCASSPPAGLLTYEQYFGPGTRLTVT.

The V call is TRBV10-1, the J call TRBJ2-7; D unresolved. From germline, CDR1 is WNHNN and CDR2 SYGVQD (reference sequence). The V and J ends lost 7 bases and 3 bases respectively, with 16 bases between them. The CDR3 consists of 14 residues. CDR3 coding DNA: TGCGCCAGCATTCACAAGGCCAGGCACTACGAGCAGTACTTC. The encoded protein is CASIHKARHYEQYF.

This chain uses TRBV6-1 with TRBJ2-5; a weak D match, TRBD1 (8 bases). This CDR3 region has 17 residues. Trimming left V 3 bases short and J 5 bases short, with 22 bases between. Germline CDR1 MNHNS, CDR2 SASEGT. This CDR3 is CASSEALPSQGGETQYF. Written as DNA, the CDR3 is TGTGCCAGCAGTGAGGCCCTACCCTCACAGGGGGGGGAGACCCAGTACTTC.

V and J are TRBV30 and TRBJ2-5; TRBD2 matches at 9 bases. This CDR3 region has 16 residues. Per the germline V gene, CDR1 is GTSNPN and CDR2 is SVGIG (reference sequence). V lost 6 bases and J lost 4; bases outside the gene matches: 15. CDR3 DNA: TGTGCCTGCCCCGCCGGCCCAGCGGGAGGCCGAGAGACCCAGTACTTC. It yields the protein CACPAGPAGGRETQYF.

V is TRBV6-1 and J is TRBJ2-1, with 7 bases matching TRBD2. Germline V CDR1 and CDR2: MNHNS, SASEGT. V lost 0 bases to trimming and J lost 10 bases; unmatched junction nucleotides: 6. The CDR3 consists of 14 residues. CDR3 sequence: CASSEARTRAEQFF. The CDR3 DNA reads as TGTGCCAGCAGTGAAGCGCGGACTAGAGCGGAGCAGTTCTTC.

The chain combines TRBV28 with TRBJ1-2, with D perhaps matching TRBD1 (5 bases). Germline lookup yields CDR1 MDHEN and CDR2 SYDVKM. The CDR3 extends over 13 amino acids. V lost 6 bases and J 8 bases, leaving 16 bases between the germline ends. The CDR3 is CASSPAGTGGYTF. In DNA, the CDR3 is TGTGCCAGCAGCCCTGCTGGGACGGGGGGCTACACCTTC.

The chain joins TRBV28 to TRBJ2-5, with D perhaps TRBD1 (5 bases). CDR3 length: 12 residues. From germline, CDR1 is MDHEN and CDR2 SYDVKM. V lost 4 bases to trimming and J lost 5 bases, with 8 bases between them. The CDR3 spells CASSSNRETQYF. Here the CDR3 DNA reads TGTGCCAGCAGTTCCAACAGGGAGACCCAGTACTTC.

The chain joins TRBV6-5 to TRBJ1-6, with 7 nucleotides matching TRBD1. The V and J ends lost 8 bases and 10 bases, in that order; junction bases with no gene match: 8. This CDR3 contains 13 residues. Germline V CDR1 and CDR2: MNHEY, SVGAGI. CDR3 in DNA: TGTGCCAGCGGGAGGGGGCGCGAATCACCCCTCCACTTT. Encoded protein: CASGRGRESPLHF.

The gene calls are TRBV5-1 and TRBJ2-6, with a possible D match to TRBD1 (6 bases). This CDR3 has 16 amino acids. The V and J ends lost 0 bases and 2 bases respectively, with 9 bases between them. From germline, CDR1 is SGHRS and CDR2 YFSETQ. CDR3 sequence reads: CASSLAPGAGANVLTF. CDR3 in DNA: TGCGCCAGCAGCTTGGCCCCAGGGGCTGGGGCCAACGTCCTGACTTTC.